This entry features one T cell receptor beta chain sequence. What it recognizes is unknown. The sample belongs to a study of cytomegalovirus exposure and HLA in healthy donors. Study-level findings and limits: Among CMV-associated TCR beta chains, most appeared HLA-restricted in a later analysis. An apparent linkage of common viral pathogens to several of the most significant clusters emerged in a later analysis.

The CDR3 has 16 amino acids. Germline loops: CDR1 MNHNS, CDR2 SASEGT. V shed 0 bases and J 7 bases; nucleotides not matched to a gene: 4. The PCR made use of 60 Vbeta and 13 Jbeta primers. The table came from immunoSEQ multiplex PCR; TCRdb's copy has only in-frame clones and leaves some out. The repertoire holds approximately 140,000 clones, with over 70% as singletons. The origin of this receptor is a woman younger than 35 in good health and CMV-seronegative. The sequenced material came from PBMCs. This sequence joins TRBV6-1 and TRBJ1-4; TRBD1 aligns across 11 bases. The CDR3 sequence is CASSEAEGQGGEKLFF. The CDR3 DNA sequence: TGTGCCAGCAGTGAAGCCGAGGGACAGGGGGGTGAAAAACTGTTTTTT.